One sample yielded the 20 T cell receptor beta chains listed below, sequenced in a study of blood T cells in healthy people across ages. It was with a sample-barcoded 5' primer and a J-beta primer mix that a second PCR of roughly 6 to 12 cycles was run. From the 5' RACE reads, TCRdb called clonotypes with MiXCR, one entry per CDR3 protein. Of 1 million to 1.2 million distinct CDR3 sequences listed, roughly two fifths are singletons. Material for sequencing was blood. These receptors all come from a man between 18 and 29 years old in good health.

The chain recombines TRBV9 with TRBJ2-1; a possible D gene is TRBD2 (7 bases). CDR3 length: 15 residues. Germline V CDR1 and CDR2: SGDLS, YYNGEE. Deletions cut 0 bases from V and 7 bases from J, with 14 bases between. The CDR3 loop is CASSVEGGARNEQFF. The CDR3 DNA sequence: TGTGCCAGCAGCGTAGAGGGGGGGGCCCGGAATGAGCAGTTCTTC.

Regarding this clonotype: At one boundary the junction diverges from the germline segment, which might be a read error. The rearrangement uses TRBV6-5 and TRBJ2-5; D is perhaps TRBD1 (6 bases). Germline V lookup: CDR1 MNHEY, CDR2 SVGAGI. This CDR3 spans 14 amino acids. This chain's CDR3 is CTSSRTGYRETQYF. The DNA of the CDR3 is TGTACCAGCAGCCGAACAGGGTATCGAGAGACCCAGTACTTC.

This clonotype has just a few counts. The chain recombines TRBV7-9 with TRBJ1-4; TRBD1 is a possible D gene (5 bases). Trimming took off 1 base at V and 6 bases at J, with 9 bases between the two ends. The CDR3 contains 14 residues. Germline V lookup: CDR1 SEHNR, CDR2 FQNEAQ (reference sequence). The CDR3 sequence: CASSLEGTHEKLFF. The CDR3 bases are TGTGCCAGCAGCTTAGAGGGGACCCATGAAAAACTGTTTTTT. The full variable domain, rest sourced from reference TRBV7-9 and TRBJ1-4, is DTGVSQNPRHKITKRGQNVTFRCDPISEHNRLYWYRQTLGQGPEFLTYFQNEAQLEKSRLLSDRFSAERPKGSFSTLEIQRTEQGDSAMYLCASSLEGTHEKLFFGSGTQLSVL.

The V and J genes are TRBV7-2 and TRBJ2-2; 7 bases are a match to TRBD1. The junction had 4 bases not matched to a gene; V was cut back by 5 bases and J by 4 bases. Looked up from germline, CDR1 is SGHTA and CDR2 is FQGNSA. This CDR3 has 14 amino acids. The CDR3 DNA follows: TGTGCCAGCAGCCGACAGGGTACCACCGGGGAGCTGTTTTTT. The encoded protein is CASSRQGTTGELFF.

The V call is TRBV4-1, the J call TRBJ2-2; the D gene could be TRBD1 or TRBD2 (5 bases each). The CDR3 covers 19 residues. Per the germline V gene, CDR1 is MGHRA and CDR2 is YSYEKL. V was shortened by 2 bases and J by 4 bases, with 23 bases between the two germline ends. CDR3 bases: TGCGCCAGCAGCCAACTTACCGGGGCCCAGGATTGGGTCACCGGGGAGCTGTTTTTT. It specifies CASSQLTGAQDWVTGELFF.

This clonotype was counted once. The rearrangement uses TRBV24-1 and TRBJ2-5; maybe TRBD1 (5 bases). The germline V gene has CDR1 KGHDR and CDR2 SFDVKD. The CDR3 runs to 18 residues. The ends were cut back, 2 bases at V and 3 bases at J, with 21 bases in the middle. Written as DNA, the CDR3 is TGTGCCACCAGTGATTCCGGTAGGGGCGGCCGGAAAAAAGAGACCCAGTACTTC. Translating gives CATSDSGRGGRKKETQYF.

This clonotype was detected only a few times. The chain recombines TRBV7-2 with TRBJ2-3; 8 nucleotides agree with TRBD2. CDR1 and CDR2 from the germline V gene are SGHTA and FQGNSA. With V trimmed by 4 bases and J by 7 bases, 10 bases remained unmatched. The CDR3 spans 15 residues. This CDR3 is CASSSPGGGTHTQYF. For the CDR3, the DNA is TGTGCCAGCAGCTCCCCCGGGGGGGGTACACATACGCAGTATTTT.

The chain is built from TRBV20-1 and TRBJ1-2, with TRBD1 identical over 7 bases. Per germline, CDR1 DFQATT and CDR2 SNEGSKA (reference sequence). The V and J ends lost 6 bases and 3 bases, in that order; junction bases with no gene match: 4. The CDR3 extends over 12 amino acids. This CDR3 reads CSALGGDYGYTF. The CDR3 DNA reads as TGCAGTGCCCTAGGGGGCGACTATGGCTACACCTTC.

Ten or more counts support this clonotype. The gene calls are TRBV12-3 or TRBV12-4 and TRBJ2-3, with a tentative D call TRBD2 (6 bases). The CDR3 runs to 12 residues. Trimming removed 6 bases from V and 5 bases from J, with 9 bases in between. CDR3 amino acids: CASSLGGDTQYF. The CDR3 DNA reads TGTGCCAGCAGCCTCGGGGGAGATACGCAGTATTTT.

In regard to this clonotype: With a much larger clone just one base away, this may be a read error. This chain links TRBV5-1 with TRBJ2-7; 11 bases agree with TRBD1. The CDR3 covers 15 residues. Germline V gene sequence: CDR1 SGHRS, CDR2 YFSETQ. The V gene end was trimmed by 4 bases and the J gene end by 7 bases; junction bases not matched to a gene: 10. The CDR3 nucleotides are TGCGCCAGCAGCCGGGACAGGGGGACCTACAATGAGCAGTACTTC. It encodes CASSRDRGTYNEQYF.

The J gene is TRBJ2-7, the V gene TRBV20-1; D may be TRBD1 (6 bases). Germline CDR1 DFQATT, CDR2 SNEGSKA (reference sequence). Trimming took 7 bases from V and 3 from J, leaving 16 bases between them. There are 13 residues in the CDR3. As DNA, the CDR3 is TGCAGTGTCGGACAGACGATAAACTACGAGCAGTACTTC. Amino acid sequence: CSVGQTINYEQYF.

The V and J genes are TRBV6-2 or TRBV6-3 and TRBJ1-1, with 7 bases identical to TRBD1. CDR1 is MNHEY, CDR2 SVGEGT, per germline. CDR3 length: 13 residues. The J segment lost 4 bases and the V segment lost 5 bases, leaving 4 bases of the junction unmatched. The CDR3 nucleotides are TGTGCCAGCAGTGATCCAGGGGGCACTGAAGCTTTCTTT. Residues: CASSDPGGTEAFF.

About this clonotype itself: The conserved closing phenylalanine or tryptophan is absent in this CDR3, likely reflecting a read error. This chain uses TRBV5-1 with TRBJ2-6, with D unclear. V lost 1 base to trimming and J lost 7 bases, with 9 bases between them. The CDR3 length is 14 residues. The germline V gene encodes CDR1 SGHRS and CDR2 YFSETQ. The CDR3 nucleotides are TGCGCCAGCAGCTTGACTTTTGGTGCCAACGTCCTGACTTAC. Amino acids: CASSLTFGANVLTY.

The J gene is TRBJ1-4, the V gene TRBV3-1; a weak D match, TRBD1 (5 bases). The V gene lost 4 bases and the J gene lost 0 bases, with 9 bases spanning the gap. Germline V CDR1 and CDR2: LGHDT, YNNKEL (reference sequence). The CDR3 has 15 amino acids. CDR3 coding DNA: TGTGCCAGCAGCCGTGACAGTACAACTAATGAAAAACTGTTTTTT. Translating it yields CASSRDSTTNEKLFF.

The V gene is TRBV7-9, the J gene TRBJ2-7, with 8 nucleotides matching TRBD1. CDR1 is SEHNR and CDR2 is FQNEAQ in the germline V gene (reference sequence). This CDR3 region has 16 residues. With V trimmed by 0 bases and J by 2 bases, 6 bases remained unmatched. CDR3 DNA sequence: TGTGCCAGCAGCTTAGCAGGGACAGGTACAACCTACGAGCAGTACTTC. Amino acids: CASSLAGTGTTYEQYF.

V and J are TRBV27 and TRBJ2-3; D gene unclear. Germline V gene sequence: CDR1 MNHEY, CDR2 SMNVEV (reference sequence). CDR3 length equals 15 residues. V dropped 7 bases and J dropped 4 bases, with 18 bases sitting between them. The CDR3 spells CASNLDGTSPDTQYF. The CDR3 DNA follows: TGTGCCAGCAACTTAGACGGCACCAGCCCAGATACGCAGTATTTT.

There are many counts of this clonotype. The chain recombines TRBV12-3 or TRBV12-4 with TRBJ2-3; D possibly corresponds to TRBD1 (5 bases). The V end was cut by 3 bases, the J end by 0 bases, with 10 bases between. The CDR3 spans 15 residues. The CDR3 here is CASSFAAGSTDTQYF. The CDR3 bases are TGTGCCAGCAGTTTCGCGGCAGGGAGCACAGATACGCAGTATTTT.

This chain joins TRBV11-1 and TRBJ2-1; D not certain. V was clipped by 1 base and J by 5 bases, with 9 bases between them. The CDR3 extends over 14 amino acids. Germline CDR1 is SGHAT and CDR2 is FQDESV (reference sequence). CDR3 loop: CASSLVGYDNEQFF. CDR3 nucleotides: TGTGCCAGCAGCTTAGTGGGCTACGACAATGAGCAGTTCTTC.

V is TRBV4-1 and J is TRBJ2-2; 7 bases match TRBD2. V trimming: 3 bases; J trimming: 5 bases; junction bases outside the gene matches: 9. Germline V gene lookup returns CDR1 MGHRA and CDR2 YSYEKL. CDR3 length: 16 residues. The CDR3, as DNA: TGCGCCAGCAGCCAGAGGGGAGGGCTAGTTACCGGGGAGCTGTTTTTT. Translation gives CASSQRGGLVTGELFF.

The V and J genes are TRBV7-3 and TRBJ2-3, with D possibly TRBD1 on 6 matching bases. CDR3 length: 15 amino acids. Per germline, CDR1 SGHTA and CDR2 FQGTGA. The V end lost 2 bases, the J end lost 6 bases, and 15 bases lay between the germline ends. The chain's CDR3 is CASSLVGGTSDTQYF. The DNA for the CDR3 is TGTGCCAGCAGCTTAGTTGGGGGCACCTCTGATACGCAGTATTTT.